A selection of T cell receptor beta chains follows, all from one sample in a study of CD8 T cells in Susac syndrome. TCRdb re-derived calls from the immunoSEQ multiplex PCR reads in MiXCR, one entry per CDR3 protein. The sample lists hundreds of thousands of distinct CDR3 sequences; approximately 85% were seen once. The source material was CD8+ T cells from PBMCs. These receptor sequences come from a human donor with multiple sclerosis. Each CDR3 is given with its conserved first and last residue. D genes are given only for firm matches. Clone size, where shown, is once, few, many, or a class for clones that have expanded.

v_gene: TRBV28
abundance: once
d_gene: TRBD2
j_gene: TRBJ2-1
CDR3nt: TGTGCCAGCAGTTTACCCAGGACTAGCGGGGTACTACGGGGGCAGTTCTTC
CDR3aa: CASSLPRTSGVLRGQFF

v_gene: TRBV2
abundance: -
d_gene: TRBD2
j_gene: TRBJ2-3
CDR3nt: TGTTCCCAGACCTTGCTAGCGGGAGAGGTCACAGATACGCAGTATTTT
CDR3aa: CSQTLLAGEVTDTQYF

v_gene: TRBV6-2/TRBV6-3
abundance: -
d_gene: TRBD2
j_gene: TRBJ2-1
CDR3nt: TGTGCCAGCAGTTCCCTCAACTTCCGGGGACTAACCTACAATGAGCAGTTCTTC
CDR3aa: CASSSLNFRGLTYNEQFF

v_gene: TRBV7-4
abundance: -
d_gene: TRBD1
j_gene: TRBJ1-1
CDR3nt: TGTGCCAGCAGCTTAGCGCTAATCACGGACAGGGGAGTGAACACTGAAGCTTTCTTT
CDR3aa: CASSLALITDRGVNTEAFF

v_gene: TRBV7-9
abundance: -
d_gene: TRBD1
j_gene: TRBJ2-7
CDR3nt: TGTGCCAGCAGCTTCCCGGGACAGGGTTCCTACGAGCAGTACTTC
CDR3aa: CASSFPGQGSYEQYF

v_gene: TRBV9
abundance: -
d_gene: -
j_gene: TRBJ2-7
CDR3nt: TGTGCCAGCAGCGTAGATGCGGGCACCTACGAGCAGTACTTC
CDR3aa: CASSVDAGTYEQYF

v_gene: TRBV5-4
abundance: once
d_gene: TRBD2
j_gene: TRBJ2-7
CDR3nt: TGTGCCAGCAGCCCAGTAGCGGGACACTACGAGCAGTACTTC
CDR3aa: CASSPVAGHYEQYF

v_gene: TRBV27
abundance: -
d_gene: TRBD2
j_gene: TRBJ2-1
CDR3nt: TGTGCCAGCAGTGTCCTAGCGGGACGCTCCCCCAATGAGCAGTTCTTC
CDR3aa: CASSVLAGRSPNEQFF

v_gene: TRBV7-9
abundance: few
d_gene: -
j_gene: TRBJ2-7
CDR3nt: TGTGCCAGCAGCCCTGGGGGCCTCTCCTACGAGCAGTACTTC
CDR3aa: CASSPGGLSYEQYF

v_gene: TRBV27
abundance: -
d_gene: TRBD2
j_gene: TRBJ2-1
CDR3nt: TGTGCCAGCAGTTTCGGGACTAGCGGATACAATGAGCAGTTCTTC
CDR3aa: CASSFGTSGYNEQFF

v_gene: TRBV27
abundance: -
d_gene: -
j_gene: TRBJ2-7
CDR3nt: TGTGCCAGCAGTTTACGGACAGTCCCCTACGAGCAGTACTTC
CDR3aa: CASSLRTVPYEQYF

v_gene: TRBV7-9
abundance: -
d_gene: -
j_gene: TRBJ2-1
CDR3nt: TGTGCCAGCAGCTTTCCGGACTCTAACAATGAGCAGTTCTTC
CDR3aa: CASSFPDSNNEQFF

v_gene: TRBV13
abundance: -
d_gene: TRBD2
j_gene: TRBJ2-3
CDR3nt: TGTGCCAGCAGCTTTGGGACTAGCGCAATCACAGATACGCAGTATTTT
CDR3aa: CASSFGTSAITDTQYF

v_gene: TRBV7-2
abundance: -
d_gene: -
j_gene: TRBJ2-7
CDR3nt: TGTGCCAGCAGCTTGATAGGGGTGGCCTACGAGCAGTACTTC
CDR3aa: CASSLIGVAYEQYF

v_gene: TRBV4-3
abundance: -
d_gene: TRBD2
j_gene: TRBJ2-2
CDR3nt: TGCGCCAGCAGCCGTGGGACTAGCGGGAGGATCTGGGAACTGTTTTTT
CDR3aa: CASSRGTSGRIWELFF

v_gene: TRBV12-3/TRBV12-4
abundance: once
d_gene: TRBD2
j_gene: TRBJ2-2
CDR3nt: TGTGCCAGCAGTCCTAGCGGGAACGGCGGGGAGCTGTTTTTT
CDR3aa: CASSPSGNGGELFF

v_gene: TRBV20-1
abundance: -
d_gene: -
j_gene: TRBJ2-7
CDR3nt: TGCAGTGCTAGAATGAGTGGGCAGTCGCCCTACGAGCAGTACTTC
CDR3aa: CSARMSGQSPYEQYF

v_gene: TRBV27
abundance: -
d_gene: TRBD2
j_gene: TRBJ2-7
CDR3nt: TGTGCCAGCAGTTTAGGAGGCCGGACTAGCGGCCTCTCCTACGAGCAGTACTTC
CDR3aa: CASSLGGRTSGLSYEQYF

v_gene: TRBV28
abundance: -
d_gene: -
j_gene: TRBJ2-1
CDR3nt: TGTGCCAGCAGTTTCAGTAGGGCCAGTCTCTACAATGAGCAGTTCTTC
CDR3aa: CASSFSRASLYNEQFF

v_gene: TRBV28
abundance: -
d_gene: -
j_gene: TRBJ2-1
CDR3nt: TGTGCCAGCAGTTTTGGCGGGGACTCCTACAATGAGCAGTTCTTC
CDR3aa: CASSFGGDSYNEQFF

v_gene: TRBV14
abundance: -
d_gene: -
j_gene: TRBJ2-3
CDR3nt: TGTGCCAGCAGCCAAGACCAAATGGGGGATACGCAGTATTTT
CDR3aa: CASSQDQMGDTQYF

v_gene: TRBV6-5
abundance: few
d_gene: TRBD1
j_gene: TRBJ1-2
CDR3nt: TGTGCCAGCAGTTCGACAGGGGGCAATGGCTACACCTTC
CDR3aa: CASSSTGGNGYTF

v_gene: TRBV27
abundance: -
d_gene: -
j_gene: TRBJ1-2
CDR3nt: TGTGCCAGCAAAGAGCAGGGCGGGCATGGCTACACCTTC
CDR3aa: CASKEQGGHGYTF

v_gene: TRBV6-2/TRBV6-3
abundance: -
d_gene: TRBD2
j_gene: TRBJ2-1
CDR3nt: TGTGCCAGCAGTCCGGGACTAGTTACTTTCCAGGGGTTCTTC
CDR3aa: CASSPGLVTFQGFF

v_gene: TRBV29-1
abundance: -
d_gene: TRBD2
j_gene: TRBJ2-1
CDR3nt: TGCAGCGTTGAAGAAGGGCTAGCGGGCGGCAATGAGCAGTTCTTC
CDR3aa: CSVEEGLAGGNEQFF

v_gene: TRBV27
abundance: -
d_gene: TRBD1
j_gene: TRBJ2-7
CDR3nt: TGTGCCAGCAGCCGGGACAGTAACAACGAGCAGTACTTC
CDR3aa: CASSRDSNNEQYF

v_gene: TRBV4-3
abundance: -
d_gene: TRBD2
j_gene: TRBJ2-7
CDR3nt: TGCGCCAGCAGCCAAGATGGTCTAGCGGGAGTGAACGAGCAGTACTTC
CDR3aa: CASSQDGLAGVNEQYF